This entry is about one TCR beta chain. This clonotype has only a few counts. Its antigen is currently not known. No base quality information exists; no much larger clone differs at one position. The source of the sample is a study of CD8 T cells in ankylosing spondylitis (dated by TCRdb to about 2017). About the full investigation: The study profiled T cell receptor beta repertoires in healthy donors and ankylosing spondylitis patients to find disease-linked TCR variants. In total, the full study cohort was made up of 110 or so healthy donors and about two dozen ankylosing spondylitis patients. Peripheral blood samples were taken, and synovial fluid was additionally collected from ankylosing spondylitis patients.

The CDR3 runs 14 amino acids, cysteine and phenylalanine included. The CDR3 DNA has 42 bases and is translated from base 1. V is clipped by 5 bases and J by 0 bases, and the sequence between their germline boundaries is 10 bases long. Via the germline V gene (reference sequence), CDR1 is LNHDA and CDR2 SQIVND. The sample was run on an Illumina HiSeq 2500. Quantitative 5'-RACE with molecular barcodes was the method used to prepare the TCR beta libraries. The paper's processing steps were these. Disease-linked TCR variants were identified with a new computational method built on a probabilistic model of VDJ rearrangement. TCRdb applied fastp at Q25 and MiXCR to the public reads, then kept only in-frame beta chains. For every CDR3 protein sequence, its rows merge into one entry that carries the most common genes and DNA. These V and J calls originate from TCRdb's pipeline instead of the authors' own analysis. The sample table records approximately 140,000 distinct CDR3 sequences; about 42% of these occur just once. Roughly 15% of the sample is in the top ten clones.

The investigation overall reported the following: Blood from ankylosing spondylitis patients appeared to be characterized by a TCR beta motif composed of eight highly homologous amino acid variants. In peripheral blood, the disease-linked clones were found at relatively low frequencies and had a CD8+ phenotype. Significant enrichment of the disease-linked clones was reported in matched synovial fluid samples from ankylosing spondylitis patients. Some of the motif variants had been reported before in the synovial fluid and blood of reactive arthritis patients, a finding that suggests common disease-initiation mechanisms.

Synovial fluid samples were matched to blood samples from the same ankylosing spondylitis patients. Sequenced: synovial fluid, either unsorted or a sorted T cell fraction (not recorded which). The TCR originated in a male donor with ankylosing spondylitis. This receptor chain uses TRBV19 and TRBJ1-1; a tentative D call is TRBD1 (6 bases match). The sequenced DNA: TGTGCCAGTAGTGGAGGGGGAGTGAACACTGAAGCTTTCTTT. Translated, it reads CASSGGGVNTEAFF.